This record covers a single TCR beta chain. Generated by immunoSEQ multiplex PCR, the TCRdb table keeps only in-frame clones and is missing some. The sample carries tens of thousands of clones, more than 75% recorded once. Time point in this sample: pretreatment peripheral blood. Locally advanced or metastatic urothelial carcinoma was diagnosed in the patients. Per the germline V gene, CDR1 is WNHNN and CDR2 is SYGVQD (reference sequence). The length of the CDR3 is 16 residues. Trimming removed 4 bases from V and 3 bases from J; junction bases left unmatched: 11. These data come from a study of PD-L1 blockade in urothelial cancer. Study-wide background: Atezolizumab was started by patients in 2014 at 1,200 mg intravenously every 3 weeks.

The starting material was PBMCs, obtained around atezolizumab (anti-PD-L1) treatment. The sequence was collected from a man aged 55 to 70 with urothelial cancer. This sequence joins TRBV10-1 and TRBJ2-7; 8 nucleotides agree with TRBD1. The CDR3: CASSAAGQARNYEQYF. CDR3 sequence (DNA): TGCGCCAGCAGTGCTGCGGGACAGGCGCGAAACTACGAGCAGTACTTC.